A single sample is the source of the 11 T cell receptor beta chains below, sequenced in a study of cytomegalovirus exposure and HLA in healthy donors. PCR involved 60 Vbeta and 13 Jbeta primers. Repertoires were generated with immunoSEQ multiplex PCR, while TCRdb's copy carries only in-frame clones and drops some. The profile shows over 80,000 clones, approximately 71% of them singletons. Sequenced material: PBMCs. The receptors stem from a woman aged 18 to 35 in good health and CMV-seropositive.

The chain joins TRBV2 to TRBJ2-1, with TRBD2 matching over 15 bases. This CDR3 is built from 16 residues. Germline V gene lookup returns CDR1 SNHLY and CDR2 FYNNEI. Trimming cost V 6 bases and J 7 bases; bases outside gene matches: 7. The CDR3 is CASSRTSGGANNEQFF. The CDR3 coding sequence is TGTGCCAGCAGCCGGACTAGCGGGGGGGCCAATAATGAGCAGTTCTTC.

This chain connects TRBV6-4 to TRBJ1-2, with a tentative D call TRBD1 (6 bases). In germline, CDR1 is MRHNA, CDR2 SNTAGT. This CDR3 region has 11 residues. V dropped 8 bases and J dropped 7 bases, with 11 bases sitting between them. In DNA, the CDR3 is TGTGCCAGCCGGGGGGCGGGTGGCTACACCTTC. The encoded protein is CASRGAGGYTF.

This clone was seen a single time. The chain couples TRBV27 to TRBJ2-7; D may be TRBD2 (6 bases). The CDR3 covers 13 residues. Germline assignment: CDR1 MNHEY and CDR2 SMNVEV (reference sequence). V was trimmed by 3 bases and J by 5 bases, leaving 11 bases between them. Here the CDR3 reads CASSFFSGDEQYF. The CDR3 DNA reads TGTGCCAGCAGTTTCTTCTCGGGGGACGAGCAGTACTTC.

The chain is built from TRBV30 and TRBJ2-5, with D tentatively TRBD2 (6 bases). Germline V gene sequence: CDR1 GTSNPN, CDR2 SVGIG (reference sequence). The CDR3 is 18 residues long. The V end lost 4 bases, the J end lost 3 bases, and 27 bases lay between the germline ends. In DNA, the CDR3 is TGTGCCTGGATTTTAGGTGCGTGCTGGCCTAGCGCAAAAGAGACCCAGTACTTC. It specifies CAWILGACWPSAKETQYF.

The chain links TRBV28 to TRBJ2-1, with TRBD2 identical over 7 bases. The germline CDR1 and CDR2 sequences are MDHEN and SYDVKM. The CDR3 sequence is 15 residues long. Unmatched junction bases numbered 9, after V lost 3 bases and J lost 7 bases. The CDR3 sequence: CASSLESGIRNEQFF. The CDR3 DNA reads TGTGCCAGCAGTTTGGAGAGCGGGATTAGGAATGAGCAGTTCTTC.

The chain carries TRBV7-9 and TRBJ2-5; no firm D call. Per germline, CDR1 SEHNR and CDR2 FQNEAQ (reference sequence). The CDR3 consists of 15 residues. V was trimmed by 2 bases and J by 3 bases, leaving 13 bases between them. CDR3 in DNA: TGTGCCAGCAGCTTATGGGTAGCCCAAAAAGAGACCCAGTACTTC. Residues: CASSLWVAQKETQYF.

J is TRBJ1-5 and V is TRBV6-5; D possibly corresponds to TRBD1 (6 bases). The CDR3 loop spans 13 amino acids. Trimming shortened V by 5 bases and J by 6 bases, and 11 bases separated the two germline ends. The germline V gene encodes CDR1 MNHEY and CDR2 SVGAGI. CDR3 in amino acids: CASSQGPLQPQHF. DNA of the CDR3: TGTGCCAGCAGTCAGGGGCCGCTTCAGCCCCAGCATTTT.

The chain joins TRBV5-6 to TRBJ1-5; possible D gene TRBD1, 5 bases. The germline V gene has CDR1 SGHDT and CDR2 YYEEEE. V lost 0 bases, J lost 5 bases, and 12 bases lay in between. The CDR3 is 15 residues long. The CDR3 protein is CASSLVLGADQPQHF. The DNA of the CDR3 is TGTGCCAGCAGCTTGGTTTTAGGGGCAGATCAGCCCCAGCATTTT.

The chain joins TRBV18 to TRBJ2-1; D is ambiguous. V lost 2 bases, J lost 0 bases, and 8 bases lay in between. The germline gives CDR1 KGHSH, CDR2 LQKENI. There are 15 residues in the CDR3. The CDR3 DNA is TGTGCCAGCTCACCAGCAGGTCGCTCCTACAATGAGCAGTTCTTC. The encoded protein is CASSPAGRSYNEQFF.

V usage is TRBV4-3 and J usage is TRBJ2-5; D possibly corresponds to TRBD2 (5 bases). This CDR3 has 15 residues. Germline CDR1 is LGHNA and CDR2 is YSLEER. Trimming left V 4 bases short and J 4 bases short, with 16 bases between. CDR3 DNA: TGCGCCAGCAGCCCCTCTTGGAGAAGCGGAGAGACCCAGTACTTC. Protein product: CASSPSWRSGETQYF.

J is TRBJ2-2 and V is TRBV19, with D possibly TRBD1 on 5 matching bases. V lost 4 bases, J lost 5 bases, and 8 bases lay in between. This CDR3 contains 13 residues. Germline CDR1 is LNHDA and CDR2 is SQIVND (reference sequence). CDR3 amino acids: CASSTGITGELFF. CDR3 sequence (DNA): TGTGCCAGTAGTACAGGGATTACCGGGGAGCTGTTTTTT.